Reported below is one T cell receptor (beta chain). This sample was taken from a study of control samples from healthy donors and cancer patients. The junction had 6 bases not matched to a gene; V was cut back by 6 bases and J by 1 base. Per germline, CDR1 MGHRA and CDR2 YSYEKL. This CDR3 has 15 residues. Generated by immunoSEQ multiplex PCR, the TCRdb table keeps only in-frame clones and is missing some. The sample carries fewer than 200,000 clones, approximately 95% recorded once. The specimen sequenced was blood. The rearrangement joins TRBV4-1 to TRBJ2-3, with 8 positions matching TRBD2. The sequence was collected from a man aged 18 to 35 in good health. The CDR3 reads CASSRSGEGTDTQYF. In DNA form, the CDR3 reads TGCGCCAGCAGTCGTAGCGGGGAGGGCACAGATACGCAGTATTTT.